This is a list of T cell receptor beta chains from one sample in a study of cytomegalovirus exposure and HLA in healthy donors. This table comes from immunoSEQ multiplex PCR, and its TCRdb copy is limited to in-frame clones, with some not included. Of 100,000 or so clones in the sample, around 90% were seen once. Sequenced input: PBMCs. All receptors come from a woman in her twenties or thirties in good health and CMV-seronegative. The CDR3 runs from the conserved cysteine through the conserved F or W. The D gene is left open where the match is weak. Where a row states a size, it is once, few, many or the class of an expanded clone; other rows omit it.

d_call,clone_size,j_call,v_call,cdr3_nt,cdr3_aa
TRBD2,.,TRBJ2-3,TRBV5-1,TGCGCCAGCACGAGATTAGCGGGATTCACAGATACGCAGTATTTT,CASTRLAGFTDTQYF
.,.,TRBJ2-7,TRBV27,TGTGCCAGCAGTTTTAGCAGCTCCTACGAGCAGTACTTC,CASSFSSSYEQYF
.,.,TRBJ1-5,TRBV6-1,TGTGCCAGCAGCAAAAGACAGGATCAGCCCCAGCATTTT,CASSKRQDQPQHF
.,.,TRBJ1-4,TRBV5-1,TGCGCCAGCAGCTTGGGCCCTCGGGTTAAAACTAATGAAAAACTGTTTTTT,CASSLGPRVKTNEKLFF
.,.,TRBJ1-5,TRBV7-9,TGTGCCAGCAGCTCGGGGGGGAGCAATCAGCCCCAGCATTTT,CASSSGGSNQPQHF
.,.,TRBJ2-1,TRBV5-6,TGTGCCAGCAGTTTCGGGGTAAGCTCCTACAATGAGCAGTTCTTC,CASSFGVSSYNEQFF
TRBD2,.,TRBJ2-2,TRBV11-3,TGTGCCAGCAGCGGAAGACTAGCTGGGGAGCTGTTTTTT,CASSGRLAGELFF
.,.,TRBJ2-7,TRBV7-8,TGTGCCAGCAGCTTAGCGCGGGCGGGCGAGCAGTACTTC,CASSLARAGEQYF
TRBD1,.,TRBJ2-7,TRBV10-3,TGTGCCATCAGCCAGGGGGCTCATACTTACGAGCAGTACTTC,CAISQGAHTYEQYF
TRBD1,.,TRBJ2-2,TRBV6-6,TGTGCCAGCAGTAACAGGGGCACCGGGGAGCTGTTTTTT,CASSNRGTGELFF
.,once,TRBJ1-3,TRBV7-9,TGTGCCAGCAGCTTAGCGGGGGGGACCGCAGACTCTGGAAACACCATATATTTT,CASSLAGGTADSGNTIYF
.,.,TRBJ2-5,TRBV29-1,TGCAGCGTTGGGAGACCAGAAGAGACCCAGTACTTC,CSVGRPEETQYF